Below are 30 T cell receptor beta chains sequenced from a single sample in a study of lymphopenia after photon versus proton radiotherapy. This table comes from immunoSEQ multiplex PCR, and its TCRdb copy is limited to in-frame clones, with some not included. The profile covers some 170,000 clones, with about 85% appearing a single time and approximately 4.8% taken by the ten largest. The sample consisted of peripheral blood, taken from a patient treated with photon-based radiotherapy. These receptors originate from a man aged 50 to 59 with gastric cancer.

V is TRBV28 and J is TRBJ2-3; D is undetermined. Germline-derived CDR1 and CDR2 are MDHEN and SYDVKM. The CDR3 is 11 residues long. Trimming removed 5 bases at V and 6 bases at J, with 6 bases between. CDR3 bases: TGTGCCAGCAGTCGGCATGATACGCAGTATTTT. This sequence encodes CASSRHDTQYF.

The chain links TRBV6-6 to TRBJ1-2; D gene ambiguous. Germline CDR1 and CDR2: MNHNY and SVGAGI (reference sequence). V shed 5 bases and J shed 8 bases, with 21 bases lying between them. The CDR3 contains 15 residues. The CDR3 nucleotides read TGTGCCAGCAGTCCCTCACTCTCCAGTCTGGGGGGCTACACCTTC. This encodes CASSPSLSSLGGYTF.

CDR3 DNA sequence: TGTGCCATCAGTGAGTCTATCGGGAGAGGGAAAGATACGCAGTATTTT. It specifies CAISESIGRGKDTQYF. The chain links TRBV10-3 to TRBJ2-3, with a possible D match to TRBD2 (6 bases). CDR3 length: 16 residues. The ends were cut back, 0 bases at V and 5 bases at J, with 15 bases in the middle. Germline V gene data show CDR1 as ENHRY and CDR2 as SYGVKD.

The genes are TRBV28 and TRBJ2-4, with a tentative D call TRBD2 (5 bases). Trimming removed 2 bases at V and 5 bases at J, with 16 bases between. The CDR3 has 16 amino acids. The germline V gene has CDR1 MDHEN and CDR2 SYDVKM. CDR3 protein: CASSLPPGLGENIQYF. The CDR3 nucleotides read TGTGCCAGCAGTTTACCACCGGGCCTCGGGGAAAACATTCAGTACTTC.

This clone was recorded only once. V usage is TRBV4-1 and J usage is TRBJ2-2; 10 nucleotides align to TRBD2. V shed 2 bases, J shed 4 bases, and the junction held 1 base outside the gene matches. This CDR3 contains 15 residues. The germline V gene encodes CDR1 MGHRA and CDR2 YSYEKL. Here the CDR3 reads CASSQLAGATGELFF. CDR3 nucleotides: TGCGCCAGCAGCCAACTAGCGGGAGCCACCGGGGAGCTGTTTTTT.

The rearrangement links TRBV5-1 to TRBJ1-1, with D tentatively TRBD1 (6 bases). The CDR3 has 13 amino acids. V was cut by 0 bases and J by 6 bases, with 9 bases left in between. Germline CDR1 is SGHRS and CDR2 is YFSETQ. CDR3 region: CASSLDREAEAFF. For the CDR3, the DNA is TGCGCCAGCAGCTTGGACAGGGAGGCTGAAGCTTTCTTT. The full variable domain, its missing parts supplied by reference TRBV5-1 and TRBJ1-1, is KAGVTQTPRYLIKTRGQQVTLSCSPISGHRSVSWYQQTPGQGLQFLFEYFSETQRNKGNFPGRFSGRQFSNSRSEMNVSTLELGDSALYLCASSLDREAEAFFGQGTRLTVV.

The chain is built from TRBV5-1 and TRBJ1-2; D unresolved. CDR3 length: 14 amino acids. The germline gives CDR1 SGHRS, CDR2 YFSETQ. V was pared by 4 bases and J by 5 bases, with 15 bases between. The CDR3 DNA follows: TGCGCCAGCAGCCCCGACGGGGTAGCTTATGGCTACACCTTC. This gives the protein CASSPDGVAYGYTF.

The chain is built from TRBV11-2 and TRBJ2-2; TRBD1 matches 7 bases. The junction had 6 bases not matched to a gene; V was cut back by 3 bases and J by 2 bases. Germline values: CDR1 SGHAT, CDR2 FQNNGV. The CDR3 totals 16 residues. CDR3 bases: TGTGCCAGCAGCTTCGGACAGGTTATTAACACCGGGGAGCTGTTTTTT. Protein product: CASSFGQVINTGELFF.

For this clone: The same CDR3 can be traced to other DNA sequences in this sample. The CDR3 loop is CAWSGQGGYTF. The CDR3 nucleotides are TGTGCCTGGAGTGGGCAGGGTGGCTACACCTTC. V is TRBV30 and J is TRBJ1-2; a weak D match, TRBD1 (5 bases). The CDR3 is 11 amino acids. In germline, CDR1 is GTSNPN, CDR2 SVGIG (reference sequence). Trimming pared 1 base from V and 7 bases from J, leaving 7 bases between.

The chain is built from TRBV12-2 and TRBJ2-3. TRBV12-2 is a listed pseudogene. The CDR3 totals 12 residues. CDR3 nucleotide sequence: TGTGCAAGTCGCTTTAGCACAGATACGCAGTATTTT. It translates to CASRFSTDTQYF.

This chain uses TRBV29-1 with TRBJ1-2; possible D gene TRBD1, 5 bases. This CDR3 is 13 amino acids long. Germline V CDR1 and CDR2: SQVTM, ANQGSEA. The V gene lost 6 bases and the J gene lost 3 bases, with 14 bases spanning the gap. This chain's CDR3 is CSVHPRGYYGYTF. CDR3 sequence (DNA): TGCAGCGTCCACCCTCGGGGGTACTATGGCTACACCTTC.

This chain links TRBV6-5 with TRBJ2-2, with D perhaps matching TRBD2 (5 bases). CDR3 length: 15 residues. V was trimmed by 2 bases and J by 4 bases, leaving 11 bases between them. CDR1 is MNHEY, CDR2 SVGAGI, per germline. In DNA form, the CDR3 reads TGTGCCAGCAGTTACCAGCCCGAGGGCACCGGGGAGCTGTTTTTT. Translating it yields CASSYQPEGTGELFF.

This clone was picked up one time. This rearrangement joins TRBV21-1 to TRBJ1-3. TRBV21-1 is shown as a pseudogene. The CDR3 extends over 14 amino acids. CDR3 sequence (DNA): TGTGCCAGCAGCAAAGCCGTTCAAGGGAACACCATATATTTT. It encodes CASSKAVQGNTIYF.

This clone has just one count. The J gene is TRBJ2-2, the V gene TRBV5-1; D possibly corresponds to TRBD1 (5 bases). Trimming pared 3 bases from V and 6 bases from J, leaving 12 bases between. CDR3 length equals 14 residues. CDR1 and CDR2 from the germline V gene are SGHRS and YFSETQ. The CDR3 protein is CASSSQTGAGELFF. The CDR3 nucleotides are TGCGCCAGCAGCTCCCAAACAGGCGCCGGGGAGCTGTTTTTT. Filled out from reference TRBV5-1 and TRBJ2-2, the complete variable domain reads KAGVTQTPRYLIKTRGQQVTLSCSPISGHRSVSWYQQTPGQGLQFLFEYFSETQRNKGNFPGRFSGRQFSNSRSEMNVSTLELGDSALYLCASSSQTGAGELFFGEGSRLTVL.

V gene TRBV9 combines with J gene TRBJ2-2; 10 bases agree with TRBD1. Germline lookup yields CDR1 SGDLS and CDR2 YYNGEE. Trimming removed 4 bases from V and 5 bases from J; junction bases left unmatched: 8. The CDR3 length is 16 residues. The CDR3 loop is CASSPRQGAGTGELFF. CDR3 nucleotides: TGTGCCAGCAGCCCTCGACAGGGGGCGGGAACCGGGGAGCTGTTTTTT.

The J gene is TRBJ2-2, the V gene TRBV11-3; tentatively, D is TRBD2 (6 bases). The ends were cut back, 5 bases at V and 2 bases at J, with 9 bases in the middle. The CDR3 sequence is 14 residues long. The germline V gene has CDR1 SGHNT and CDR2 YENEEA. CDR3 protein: CASSRGTNTGELFF. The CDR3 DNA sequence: TGTGCCAGCAGCCGCGGGACTAACACCGGGGAGCTGTTTTTT.

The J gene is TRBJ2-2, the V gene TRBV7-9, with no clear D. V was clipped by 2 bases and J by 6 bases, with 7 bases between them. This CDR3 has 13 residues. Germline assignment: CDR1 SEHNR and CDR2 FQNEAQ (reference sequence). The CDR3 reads CASSLSVAGELFF. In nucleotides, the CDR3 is TGTGCCAGCAGCTTATCCGTCGCCGGGGAGCTGTTTTTT.

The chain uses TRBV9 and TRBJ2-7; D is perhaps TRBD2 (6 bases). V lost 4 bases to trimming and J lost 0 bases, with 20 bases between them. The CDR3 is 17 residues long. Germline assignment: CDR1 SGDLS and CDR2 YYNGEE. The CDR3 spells CASSPTGGTSGSYEQYF. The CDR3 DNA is TGTGCCAGCAGCCCAACTGGCGGGACCAGCGGCTCCTACGAGCAGTACTTC.

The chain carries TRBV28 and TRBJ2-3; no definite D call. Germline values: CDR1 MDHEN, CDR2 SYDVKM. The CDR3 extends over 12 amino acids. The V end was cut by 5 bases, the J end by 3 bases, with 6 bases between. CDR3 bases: TGTGCCAGCAGTCTAACTACAGATACGCAGTATTTT. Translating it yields CASSLTTDTQYF.

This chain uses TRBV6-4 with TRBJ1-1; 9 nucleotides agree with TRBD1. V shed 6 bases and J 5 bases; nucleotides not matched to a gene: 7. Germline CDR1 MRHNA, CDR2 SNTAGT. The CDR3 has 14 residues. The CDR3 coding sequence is TGTGCCAGCAGGAGAGACAGGGGGTCAACTGAAGCTTTCTTT. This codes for CASRRDRGSTEAFF.

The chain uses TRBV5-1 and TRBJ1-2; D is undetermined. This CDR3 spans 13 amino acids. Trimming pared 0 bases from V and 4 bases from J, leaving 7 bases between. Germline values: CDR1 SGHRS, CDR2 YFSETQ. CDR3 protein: CASSLEGSYGYTF. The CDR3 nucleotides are TGCGCCAGCAGCTTGGAGGGATCCTATGGCTACACCTTC.

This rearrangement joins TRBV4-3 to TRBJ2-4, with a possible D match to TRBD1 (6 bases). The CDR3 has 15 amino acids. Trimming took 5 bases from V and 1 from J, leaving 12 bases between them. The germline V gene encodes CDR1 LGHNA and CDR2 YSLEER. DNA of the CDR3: TGCGCCAGCAGCATCCACAGGGAGGCCAAAAACATTCAGTACTTC. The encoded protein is CASSIHREAKNIQYF.

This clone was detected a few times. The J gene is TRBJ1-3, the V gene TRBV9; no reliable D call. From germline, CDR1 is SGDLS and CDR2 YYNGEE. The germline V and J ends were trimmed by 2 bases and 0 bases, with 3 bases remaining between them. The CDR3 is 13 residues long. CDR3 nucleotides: TGTGCCAGCAGCGTGAGCTCTGGAAACACCATATATTTT. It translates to CASSVSSGNTIYF.

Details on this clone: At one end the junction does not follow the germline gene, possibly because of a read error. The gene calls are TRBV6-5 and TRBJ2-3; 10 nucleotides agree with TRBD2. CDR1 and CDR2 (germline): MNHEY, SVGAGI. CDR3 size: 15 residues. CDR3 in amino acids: CASSHRTSGTDTRYF. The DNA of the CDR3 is TGTGCCAGCAGTCACCGGACTAGCGGCACAGATACGCGGTATTTT.

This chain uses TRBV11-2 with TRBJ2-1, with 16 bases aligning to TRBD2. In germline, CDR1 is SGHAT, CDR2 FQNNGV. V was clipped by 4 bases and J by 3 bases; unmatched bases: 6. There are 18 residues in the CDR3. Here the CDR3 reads CASSSGTSGRAVYNEQFF. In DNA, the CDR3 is TGTGCCAGCAGCTCTGGGACTAGCGGGAGGGCCGTCTACAATGAGCAGTTCTTC.

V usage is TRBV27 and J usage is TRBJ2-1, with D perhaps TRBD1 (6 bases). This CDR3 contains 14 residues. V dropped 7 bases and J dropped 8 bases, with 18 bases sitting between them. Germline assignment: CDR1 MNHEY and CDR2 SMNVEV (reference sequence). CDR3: CASTVQGGRHEQFF. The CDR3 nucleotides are TGTGCCAGCACCGTACAGGGTGGGAGACATGAGCAGTTCTTC.

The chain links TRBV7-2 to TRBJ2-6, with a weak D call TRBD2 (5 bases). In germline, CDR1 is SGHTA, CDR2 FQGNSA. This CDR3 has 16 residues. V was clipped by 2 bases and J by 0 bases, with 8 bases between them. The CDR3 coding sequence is TGTGCCAGCAGCTTACTAGCCCTCTCTGGGGCCAACGTCCTGACTTTC. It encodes CASSLLALSGANVLTF.

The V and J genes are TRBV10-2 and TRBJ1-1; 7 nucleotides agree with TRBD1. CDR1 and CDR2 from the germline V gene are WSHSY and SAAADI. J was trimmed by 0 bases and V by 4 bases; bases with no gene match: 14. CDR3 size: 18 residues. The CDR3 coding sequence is TGCGCCAGCAGTGCTCCCCTGACAGGGAACAAAATGAACACTGAAGCTTTCTTT. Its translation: CASSAPLTGNKMNTEAFF.

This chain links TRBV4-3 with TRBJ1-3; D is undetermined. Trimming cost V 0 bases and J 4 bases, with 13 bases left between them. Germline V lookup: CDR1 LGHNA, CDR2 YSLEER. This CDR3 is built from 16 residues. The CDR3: CASSQDHGPAGNTIYF. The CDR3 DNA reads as TGCGCCAGCAGCCAAGATCATGGGCCGGCCGGAAACACCATATATTTT.

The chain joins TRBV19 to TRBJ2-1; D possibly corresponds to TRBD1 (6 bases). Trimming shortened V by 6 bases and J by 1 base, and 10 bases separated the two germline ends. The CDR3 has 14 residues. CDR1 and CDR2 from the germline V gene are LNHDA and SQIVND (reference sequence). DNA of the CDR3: TGTGCCAGTAGACAGGGCTTTTCCTACAATGAGCAGTTCTTC. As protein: CASRQGFSYNEQFF.